This T cell receptor (beta chain) was obtained from a study of monozygotic twins with cystic fibrosis. Overall study findings and caveats: Monozygotic CF twin pairs shared significantly more nucleotide-identical clonotypes than unrelated CF individuals did. No link emerged between shared CDR3 counts and age, concordance or severity. Co-twins had the most similar V usage for 13 of 16 pairs, J for 8.

Clones were sequenced by immunoSEQ multiplex PCR, and TCRdb holds only the in-frame ones, with some missing. The table lists around 20,000 clones, roughly nine tenths of them singletons, with about 1.4% in the top ten. This clone was counted once. Its specificity is not known. The source of this sequence is a girl aged 2 to 9 with cystic fibrosis. Sequencing was done on a sample of blood.

The CDR3 coding sequence is TGCGCCAGCAGCACTAACAGATTCTCGAACACCGGGGAGCTGTTTTTT. It specifies CASSTNRFSNTGELFF. The V and J genes are TRBV5-1 and TRBJ2-2; D remains ambiguous. The CDR3 loop spans 16 amino acids. Between the trimmed V and J ends, which lost 4 bases and 0 bases, there was a span of 13 bases. Germline values: CDR1 SGHRS, CDR2 YFSETQ.